This TCR beta chain was obtained from a study of cytomegalovirus exposure and HLA in healthy donors. Regarding the study as a whole: Analysis performed later found about 18,000 TCR beta sequences associated with HLA alleles at 0.05 false discovery rate. Previously analyzed data showed that most TCR beta V segments were productive at a frequency of about 87% or about 30%. A few CMV-associated chains proved CMV antigen-specific in vitro. The study had only CMV serostatus as immune exposure information.

In germline, CDR1 is KGHSH, CDR2 LQKENI. Losses at the gene ends were 2 bases for V and 7 bases for J; bases not matched to a gene: 7. This CDR3 is 15 amino acids long. On this clone: Its antigen is not identified.

With 60 Vbeta and 13 Jbeta primers, the PCR was carried out. TCRdb keeps only in-frame clones here, not all; method: immunoSEQ multiplex PCR. Of about 180,000 clones in the sample, around 73% are singletons; the top ten hold approximately 2.5%. What was sequenced was PBMCs. This clonotype originated in a man aged 60 to 75 in good health and CMV-seronegative. The chain couples TRBV18 to TRBJ2-2; 7 bases are shared with TRBD1. The CDR3 region is CASSPNRGTDGELFF. The CDR3 bases are TGTGCCAGCTCACCAAACAGGGGTACGGACGGGGAGCTGTTTTTT.